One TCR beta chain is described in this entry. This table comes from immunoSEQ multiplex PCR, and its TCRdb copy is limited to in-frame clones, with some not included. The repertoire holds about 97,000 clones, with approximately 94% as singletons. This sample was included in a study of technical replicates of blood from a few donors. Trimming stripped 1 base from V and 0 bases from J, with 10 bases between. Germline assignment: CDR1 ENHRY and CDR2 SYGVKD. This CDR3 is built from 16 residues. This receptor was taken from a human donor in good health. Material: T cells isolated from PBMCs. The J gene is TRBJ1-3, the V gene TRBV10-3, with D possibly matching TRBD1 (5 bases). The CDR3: CAISELEGTSGNTIYF. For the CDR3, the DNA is TGTGCCATCAGTGAGTTGGAGGGGACCTCTGGAAACACCATATATTTT.